This is a list of T cell receptor beta chains from one sample in a study of identical twins. TCRdb re-called the 5' RACE reads with MiXCR, one entry per CDR3 protein. The sample carries approximately 600,000 distinct CDR3 sequences, around 7.4% recorded once. In addition, the sample was reused for a study of yellow fever vaccine responses in identical twins.

Sequenced sample: PBMCs. The receptors shown here come from a woman under 30 in good health. The CDR3 runs from the conserved cysteine through the conserved F or W. The D gene is left open where the match is weak. For some rows the clone size is stated as once, few or many, or as a class when expanded; others skip it.

TRBD1,15,TRBV27,TRBJ2-5,few,TGTGCCAGCAGTCCACGGGACAGGAACCCGGAGACCCAGTACTTC,CASSPRDRNPETQYF
TRBD1,15,TRBV20-1,TRBJ2-3,-,TGCACTCTCGGATGGATACAGGGGGGCACAGATACGCAGTATTTT,CTLGWIQGGTDTQYF
-,14,TRBV11-3,TRBJ2-7,-,TGTGCCAGCAGCTTAGGCCACAACTCCTACGAGCAGTACTTC,CASSLGHNSYEQYF
TRBD2,15,TRBV20-1,TRBJ2-5,few,TGCAGTGCTCAGGGACTAGCGGGAGGGTCTGAGACCCAGTACTTC,CSAQGLAGGSETQYF
TRBD2,15,TRBV15,TRBJ2-1,many,TGTGCCACCAGAGAAAGCGGGAGCTCCTACAATGAGCAGTTCTTC,CATRESGSSYNEQFF
-,16,TRBV3-1,TRBJ1-1,many,TGTGCCAGCAGCCATAGGGCCAAGACGGTGAACACTGAAGCTTTCTTT,CASSHRAKTVNTEAFF
-,12,TRBV7-9,TRBJ2-7,-,TGTGCCAGCAGCACCGTCCTCTACGAGCAGTACTTC,CASSTVLYEQYF
-,13,TRBV4-1,TRBJ2-5,many,TGCGCCAGCAGCCAAGTACCCTTGGGCGCCCAGTACTTC,CASSQVPLGAQYF
-,13,TRBV6-5,TRBJ1-1,-,TGTGCCAGCAGTTACGTGAGTGCCACTGAAGCTTTCTTT,CASSYVSATEAFF
-,11,TRBV10-3,TRBJ1-1,few,TGTGCCATCAGTGAGGCAGGGGAAGCTTTCTTT,CAISEAGEAFF
-,14,TRBV28,TRBJ2-5,-,TGTGCCAGCAGTTTCGTTTTAGACCAAGAGACCCAGTACTTC,CASSFVLDQETQYF
TRBD1,14,TRBV29-1,TRBJ1-1,many,TGCAGCGTTCTGAGGGGGCTGGCGAACACTGAAGCTTTCTTT,CSVLRGLANTEAFF
-,10,TRBV29-1,TRBJ2-1,many,TGCAGCGCCGGGGCCCACGAGCAGTTCTTC,CSAGAHEQFF
TRBD1,14,TRBV5-1,TRBJ1-1,many,TGCGCCAGCAGCTCAACAGGGGGGCGGACTGAAGCTTTCTTT,CASSSTGGRTEAFF
-,13,TRBV11-3,TRBJ1-5,few,TGTGCCAGCAGCCCCGAAAGCAATCAGCCCCAGCATTTT,CASSPESNQPQHF
-,13,TRBV29-1,TRBJ2-1,-,TGCAGCGCTGGGGGCCGGGTTTACAATGAGCAGTTCTTC,CSAGGRVYNEQFF
TRBD2,16,TRBV14,TRBJ2-7,few,TGTGCCAGCAGCCAGGTGACTAGCGGGCCGACCTACGAGCAGTACTTC,CASSQVTSGPTYEQYF
-,13,TRBV15,TRBJ2-4,few,TGTGCCACCAGAGAGATCACAGGCGGCATTCAGTACTTC,CATREITGGIQYF
-,13,TRBV12-3/TRBV12-4,TRBJ2-7,-,TGTGCCAGCAGTTCCGGGATTACCTACGAGCAGTACTTC,CASSSGITYEQYF
-,13,TRBV12-3/TRBV12-4,TRBJ2-7,many,TGTGCCAGCAGGCTCGACAGCTCCTACGAGCAGTACTTC,CASRLDSSYEQYF
-,12,TRBV20-1,TRBJ1-2,-,TGCAGTGCCCCCTACGGGAGCTATGGCTACACCTTC,CSAPYGSYGYTF
-,14,TRBV20-1,TRBJ2-7,-,TGCAGTGCTAGAGTAGCCTTTGCCACGGGCGAGCAGTACTTC,CSARVAFATGEQYF